This T cell receptor beta chain was profiled in a study of long-term antiretroviral therapy in people with HIV (dated by TCRdb to between 2022 and 2023). For the study in its entirety: The earliest samples were collected about a decade before the 2015 WHO recommendation for immediate ART, when ART was typically delayed until CD4 counts fell. A retrospective serial study tested whether ART initiation and durable HIV suppression were associated with changes in peripheral blood TRB repertoire composition and diversity. The cohort contributed under 200 cryopreserved PBMC samples from a few dozen adults with confirmed HIV infection, collected serially over a mean of 6 years (range 1-12). About 35% of the 30 participants with HIV were female. No cross-contamination during QIAcube processing was shown when test extractions of a monoclonal T-cell line were performed alongside about 30 polyclonal samples. The research as a whole found: Inferences about post-ART repertoire changes were limited because no data were available on ART adherence, viral resistance or therapy changes. Because pre-ART samples had limited cell numbers, unsorted PBMC were profiled rather than sorted CD4+ and CD8+ T cells. Owing to limited PBMC availability, only the TCR beta chain was sequenced, without alpha chain pairing. Samples dated from the mid-2000s to the late 2010s, and the ART regimens used may be less effective than current ones. Compared with controls, HIV repertoires had narrower CDR3 length ranges, and the network structure pointed to an antigen-experienced repertoire that shifted only slightly toward naive after ART. ART initiation was associated with a significant increase in TRB diversity, but diversity stayed significantly below transplant donor controls even after long-term ART. Expanded TRB clones identified before ART initiation dominated the repertoire at all time points, although this dominance fluctuated and declined in many PLHIV after ART.

Participants were included only if at least one PBMC sample before ART initiation and at least two post-ART samples were available. Treatment was received in the United States of America by all participants with HIV. Before DNA extraction, cryopreserved samples of roughly 0.95-10 million PBMC were thawed and washed. At the time of the earliest PBMC sample for each participant with HIV, ages ranged from roughly 23 to 60 years. PBMC samples were contributed by each participant from 1-4 timepoints before ART initiation and 2-8 timepoints after ART initiation, with a median of 7 samples. For every participant, serial HIV viral load, CD4+ T-cell count, ART history and demographic data were obtained. A Qiagen kit on a QIAcube was used to extract genomic DNA from unsorted PBMC, with samples processed in batches of 12. The immunoSEQ hsTCRB v3.0 assay was used at survey level resolution to sequence the TRB variable region. A depth of roughly 35,000-55,000 T-cell genomes per sample was targeted for TRB sequencing. TRB libraries were pooled and sequenced on an Illumina MiSeq using a v3 150-cycle kit. The study's processing was this. Analysis of repertoires was carried out in R inside a reproducible Nextflow workflow spanning QC, data transformation and analysis. LymphoSeq2, an R package for AIRR-Seq data exploration, was used to implement custom analyses. Four samples that yielded fewer than 5000 total TRB sequences were excluded, so that approximately 200 HIV repertoires were analyzed. Of the 188 retained HIV repertoires, over 55 were collected before and around 130 after ART initiation. Each repertoire was downsampled to 5000 TRB nucleotide sequences, and summary statistics were averaged across 100 downsampling iterations. Only TRB sequences with CDR3 regions of at least seven amino acids were retained for analysis. Diversity was assessed using a clonality score derived from Shannon entropy and using the Gini coefficient. In the repertoire networks, any two of the top 5000 CDR3 amino acid sequences were connected whenever the two sequences differed by an edit distance of one. For TRB CDR3 amino acid sequences, GLIPH2 was used to predict antigen specificity groups and MHC restriction. Known CMV, EBV, HIV or tissue antigen associations were flagged by matching CDR3 amino acid sequences against VDJdb and McPAS-TCR. Pre-ART, post-ART and control groups were compared with Wilcoxon signed-rank tests and Holm-Bonferroni correction. TCRdb's version of the immuneACCESS table is confined to in-frame rearrangements and falls short of the full clone set. An unresolved V gene accounts for under half of the shortfall where checked; the remainder is of unknown origin. V, J and clone size are those of that table, while D and trimming were read from the DNA. This sample gives tens of thousands of clones in total; less than 90% of them show up just once. Jointly, the top ten make up about 7% of the sample.

Comments on this clone: There is no known antigen for this receptor. No per-base quality is available; no much larger clone lies one base away.

At the junction V is shortened by 4 bases and J by 3 bases, with 8 bases in between. The CDR3 has 13 amino acids, counting the end cysteine and phenylalanine. Of the read, only the CDR3 DNA is kept; its 39 bases are in frame from base 1. The CDR1 and CDR2 encoded by the germline V gene are SGDLS and YYNGEE. This sample comprised unsorted PBMCs, obtained around 5 years before starting antiretroviral therapy. Recombination connected TRBV9 to TRBJ1-5; no D segment can be confidently identified. The TCR comes from a man aged 50 to 59 with HIV. The CDR3 here reads CASSPSPNQPQHF. The nucleotides are TGTGCCAGCAGCCCCTCCCCCAATCAGCCCCAGCATTTT.